The 5 T cell receptor beta chains presented below share a single source sample, sequenced in a study of spatial heterogeneity in lung cancer. In TCRdb, the 5' RACE reads were re-called with MiXCR into one record per CDR3 protein. The sample shows roughly 18,000 distinct CDR3 sequences, under 7% of them seen only once. Their target antigens are unknown. General study results and limits: In tumors, expanded intratumoral alpha and beta TCR counts tracked mutation counts.

Time point denoted: sample taken at primary tumor resection. Here the sequenced sample was lung tumor tissue, taken at surgery. These receptors all come from a female donor with early-stage non-small cell lung cancer.

This clonotype was recorded at least ten times. V and J are TRBV5-1 and TRBJ2-1; 8 bases agree with TRBD2. Per germline, CDR1 SGHRS and CDR2 YFSETQ. V dropped 0 bases and J dropped 4; count of bases not matched to a gene: 6. This CDR3 comprises 16 residues. CDR3 sequence (DNA): TGCGCCAGCAGCTTGGAAGGGACTAGTAGGTACAATGAGCAGTTCTTC. It is translated as CASSLEGTSRYNEQFF.

This clonotype was seen many times. The chain couples TRBV7-6 to TRBJ1-5, with 7 bases identical to TRBD1. Germline V gene data show CDR1 as SGHVS and CDR2 as FNYEAQ. Losses at the gene ends were 0 bases for V and 3 bases for J; bases not matched to a gene: 8. The CDR3 covers 17 residues. CDR3 residues: CASSLASDRFDNQPQHF. CDR3 nucleotide sequence: TGTGCCAGCAGCTTAGCCTCGGACAGGTTCGACAATCAGCCCCAGCATTTT.

Remarks on this clonotype: Since a much larger clone is just one base distant, this may be a read error. V usage is TRBV4-1 and J usage is TRBJ2-7; 11 bases fit TRBD2. The germline gives CDR1 MGHRA, CDR2 YSYEKL. This CDR3 spans 18 amino acids. Trimming at V came to 1 base and at J to 0 bases, leaving 8 bases not matched to a gene. The CDR3 DNA follows: TGCGCCAGCAGCCAAGGGCTAGCGGGAGGCCGCAGCTCCTACGAGCAGTACTTC. Translating gives CASSQGLAGGRSSYEQYF.

This clonotype was counted at least ten times. V usage is TRBV18 and J usage is TRBJ2-7; 10 bases line up with TRBD1. From germline, CDR1 is KGHSH and CDR2 LQKENI. This CDR3 region has 13 residues. V shed 2 bases and J 6 bases; nucleotides not matched to a gene: 1. CDR3 nucleotides: TGTGCCAGCTCACCAGACAGGGGGCGCGAGCAGTACTTC. Translating it yields CASSPDRGREQYF.

This clonotype was observed at least ten times. This chain's CDR3 is CASSTGQGPEQYF. The CDR3 bases are TGTGCCAGCTCAACCGGACAGGGTCCCGAGCAGTACTTC. V is TRBV18 and J is TRBJ2-7; TRBD1 matches at 8 bases. The germline V gene has CDR1 KGHSH and CDR2 LQKENI. V lost 5 bases and J lost 6; bases outside the gene matches: 6. The CDR3 loop spans 13 amino acids.